This section outlines one T cell receptor (beta chain) sequence together with its context. Its antigen has not been determined. Base-call qualities are not available, and no considerably larger clone is one nucleotide away. The sample originates from a study of blood T cell repertoires in COVID-19 (TCRdb year 2020). At the level of the whole study: Samples from collaborators originated in the United States, Italy and Spain and spanned both the acute and convalescent phases of COVID-19. The prospective study material was composed of cDNA or gDNA derived from T cells, B-cell-depleted T cells, or PBMCs. Samples came from the ongoing ImmuneRACE study (first 160 participants) plus 1,254 subjects from 6 global collaborators. Subjects who had been exposed to COVID-19, were actively infected with it, or had recovered from it provided the deeply sampled blood TCRbeta repertoires that made up the dataset. Nearly every sample came with metadata listing a de-identified subject ID, COVID-19 status, age in years and sex. Where HLA class I and class II types were available, the types were taken from metadata supplied by the sample provider, not from assay-based typing. The repertoires were made available in a free public database intended to serve as a resource for research on the immune response to SARS-CoV-2.

Study-wide conclusions, independent of this receptor: Clinical and demographic metadata were provided uncurated, with the amount varying by source and participant.

Each collaborating institution followed its own protocols to collect whole blood in K2EDTA tubes. For TCRbeta analysis, collaborators shipped samples in one of three forms: frozen whole blood, isolated PBMCs, or DNA extracted from either of those sample types. The trim is 4 bases for V and 7 bases for J, with a gap of 13 bases between the germline ends. The germline V gene specifies SNHLY as CDR1 and FYNNEI as CDR2. The CDR3 holds 14 amino acids from the cysteine to the phenylalanine. Only CDR3 DNA remains: 42 bases, in frame from the first base. The immunoSEQ Assay, a bias-controlled multiplex PCR, was used to amplify TCRbeta CDR3 regions from genomic DNA. The authors' pipeline ran thus. The number of nucleated cells in each sample was estimated from the amplification of reference gene primers within the assay. To quantify the absolute abundance of each unique TCRbeta CDR3 rearrangement, sequence reads were collapsed and filtered. For each sample, productive Simpson clonality was calculated by taking the square root of Simpson's diversity index across productive rearrangements. In its TCRdb copy, this immuneACCESS table keeps in-frame sequences only and misses some clones. Where compared with another copy, unresolved V genes explain less than half of these, and the others have no known cause. The DNA was the basis for D and trimming; V, J and clone size are from that table. The sample has tens of thousands of clones on record, less than 75% of them singletons. Roughly a fifth of the sample lies in the top ten.

The sample comprised peripheral blood. The V and J segments used are TRBV2 and TRBJ2-2; tentative D gene TRBD1, with 6 bases matching. This TCR derives from a man in his sixties with acute or convalescent COVID-19. The CDR3 has the sequence CASSARGSHGELFF. The DNA sequence follows: TGTGCCAGCAGTGCCAGGGGAAGTCACGGGGAGCTGTTTTTT.